Each of the 23 T cell receptor beta chains below was sequenced from the same sample in a study of cytomegalovirus exposure and HLA in healthy donors. PCR was performed using 60 Vbeta and 13 Jbeta primers. Profiling relied on immunoSEQ multiplex PCR, and the TCRdb table lists in-frame clones only, not all of them. The sample includes more than 90,000 clones, 80% to 85% of them seen just once. Sequenced material: PBMCs. Receptors originate from a woman between 70 and 85 years old in good health and CMV-seropositive.

The chain joins TRBV7-8 to TRBJ1-5; TRBD1 agrees at 10 bases. Losses at the gene ends were 7 bases for V and 1 base for J; bases not matched to a gene: 7. Germline V lookup: CDR1 SGHVS, CDR2 FQNEAQ. CDR3 length: 16 amino acids. For the CDR3, the DNA is TGTGCCAGCACCAAGACAGGGGGCAGGAGCAATCAGCCCCAGCATTTT. It translates to CASTKTGGRSNQPQHF.

This chain uses TRBV19 with TRBJ2-3, with TRBD1 identical over 11 bases. CDR3 size: 16 residues. Trimming took 5 bases from V and 2 from J; bases not matched to a gene: 6. Germline V gene data show CDR1 as LNHDA and CDR2 as SQIVND (reference sequence). Written as DNA, the CDR3 is TGTGCCAGTAGTTGGGATGGACAGGGGGCCACAGATACGCAGTATTTT. It encodes CASSWDGQGATDTQYF.

V and J are TRBV7-9 and TRBJ2-5; 9 bases fit TRBD1. CDR1 is SEHNR and CDR2 is FQNEAQ in the germline V gene (reference sequence). Trimming at V came to 5 bases and at J to 4 bases, leaving 8 bases not matched to a gene. The CDR3 sequence is 15 residues long. CDR3 in DNA: TGTGCCAGCAGCCCCGGGGACAGGGTAGGAGAGACCCAGTACTTC. This gives the protein CASSPGDRVGETQYF. The entire variable domain, with the rest obtained from reference TRBV7-9 and TRBJ2-5, is as follows: DTGVSQNPRHKITKRGQNVTFRCDPISEHNRLYWYRQTLGQGPEFLTYFQNEAQLEKSRLLSDRFSAERPKGSFSTLEIQRTEQGDSAMYLCASSPGDRVGETQYFGPGTRLLVL.

For the CDR3, the DNA is TGTGCCAGCAGTTCCCCCGGGACAGGGGTGGCAGATACGCAGTATTTT. Its protein product is CASSSPGTGVADTQYF. The chain employs TRBV27 and TRBJ2-3; TRBD1 matches at 10 bases. Germline V gene data show CDR1 as MNHEY and CDR2 as SMNVEV (reference sequence). There are 16 residues in the CDR3. With 4 bases clipped from V and 4 bases from J, the junction kept 8 bases outside the gene matches.

The chain has TRBV5-1 and TRBJ2-5; 12 bases fit TRBD1. The V gene's germline CDR1 is SGHRS and CDR2 YFSETQ. The CDR3 sequence is 16 residues long. V was clipped by 4 bases and J by 5 bases; unmatched bases: 9. Here the CDR3 DNA reads TGCGCCAGCAGCCCGGGGACAGGGGGCAGAGGGGAGACCCAGTACTTC. Translating gives CASSPGTGGRGETQYF.

The chain recombines TRBV5-1 with TRBJ2-1, with TRBD2 matching over 8 bases. The CDR3 length is 17 residues. Germline-derived CDR1 and CDR2 are SGHRS and YFSETQ. The V segment lost 3 bases and the J segment 5 bases; nucleotides outside the gene matches: 13. CDR3 sequence reads: CASSSGRREGRDNEQFF. CDR3 nucleotides: TGCGCCAGCAGCTCTGGCCGACGGGAGGGCCGGGACAATGAGCAGTTCTTC. The whole variable domain, filled in from reference TRBV5-1 and TRBJ2-1, reads KAGVTQTPRYLIKTRGQQVTLSCSPISGHRSVSWYQQTPGQGLQFLFEYFSETQRNKGNFPGRFSGRQFSNSRSEMNVSTLELGDSALYLCASSSGRREGRDNEQFFGPGTRLTVL.

V is TRBV7-6 and J is TRBJ1-6; D remains unclear. CDR1 is SGHVS and CDR2 is FNYEAQ in the germline V gene. The CDR3 spans 14 residues. With 3 bases removed from V and 10 bases from J, the gap between germline ends came to 13 bases. CDR3 region: CASSFKGSESPLHF. DNA for the CDR3: TGTGCCAGCAGCTTTAAAGGGAGTGAATCACCCCTCCACTTT.

The chain uses TRBV7-9 and TRBJ2-5, with D possibly TRBD2 on 5 matching bases. The CDR3 runs to 12 residues. CDR1 and CDR2 (germline): SEHNR, FQNEAQ (reference sequence). The ends were cut back, 6 bases at V and 3 bases at J, with 8 bases in the middle. As DNA, the CDR3 is TGTGCCAGCAGGATGACTAAAGAGACCCAGTACTTC. It translates to CASRMTKETQYF.

This clone was picked up a small number of times. The genes are TRBV6-1 and TRBJ2-7, with 9 bases that match TRBD1. The CDR3 runs 15 residues. The junction had 10 bases not matched to a gene; V was cut back by 3 bases and J by 7 bases. The V gene's germline CDR1 is MNHNS and CDR2 SASEGT. CDR3 coding DNA: TGTGCCAGCAGTGAGGGGGGACAGGGTTTCTGGGAGCAGTACTTC. Amino acids: CASSEGGQGFWEQYF.

This chain joins TRBV19 and TRBJ2-7, with 8 bases that match TRBD1. This CDR3 comprises 15 residues. Trimming cost V 4 bases and J 5 bases; bases outside gene matches: 10. Per the germline V gene, CDR1 is LNHDA and CDR2 is SQIVND (reference sequence). CDR3 sequence reads: CASSKGGRGPNEQYF. As DNA, the CDR3 is TGTGCCAGTAGTAAGGGGGGCAGGGGGCCCAACGAGCAGTACTTC.

With respect to this clone: One junction end does not reproduce the germline sequence, and a read error may be involved. The rearrangement joins TRBV7-9 to TRBJ1-2; D perhaps matches TRBD1 (5 bases). The CDR3 length is 12 residues. CDR1 is SEHNR and CDR2 is FQNEAQ in the germline V gene (reference sequence). CDR3 DNA sequence: TGTTCCAGCAGCGCAGGGAACTATGGCTACACCTTC. Translation gives CSSSAGNYGYTF.

The gene calls are TRBV18 and TRBJ1-1, with TRBD1 identical over 8 bases. Looked up from germline, CDR1 is KGHSH and CDR2 is LQKENI. V trimming: 4 bases; J trimming: 0 bases; junction bases outside the gene matches: 7. CDR3 length: 16 residues. The CDR3 reads CASSQTRGLMNTEAFF. In DNA, the CDR3 is TGTGCCAGCTCACAAACCAGGGGGCTTATGAACACTGAAGCTTTCTTT.

The rearrangement joins TRBV11-2 to TRBJ1-4; 7 nucleotides align to TRBD1. Per germline, CDR1 SGHAT and CDR2 FQNNGV. This CDR3 spans 14 amino acids. V shed 4 bases, J shed 8 bases, and the junction held 7 bases outside the gene matches. The CDR3 spells CASSSDRVWEKLFF. The CDR3 DNA reads as TGTGCCAGCAGCTCCGACAGGGTATGGGAAAAACTGTTTTTT.

The chain combines TRBV7-8 with TRBJ1-2, with D possibly being TRBD1 (5 bases). V was shortened by 3 bases and J by 3 bases, with 8 bases between the two germline ends. This CDR3 is built from 13 residues. The germline V gene encodes CDR1 SGHVS and CDR2 FQNEAQ. The chain's CDR3 is CASSFGGDYGYTF. CDR3 sequence (DNA): TGTGCCAGCAGCTTCGGGGGAGACTATGGCTACACCTTC.

The chain uses TRBV7-3 and TRBJ2-3; 9 nucleotides match TRBD1. Germline V lookup: CDR1 SGHTA, CDR2 FQGTGA. V trimming: 3 bases; J trimming: 0 bases; junction bases outside the gene matches: 13. CDR3 length: 19 residues. The CDR3 DNA reads TGTGCCAGCAGCTTGGGTACCGGGACAGGGCTTAGAAGCACAGATACGCAGTATTTT. Protein product: CASSLGTGTGLRSTDTQYF.

V and J are TRBV6-5 and TRBJ2-7; D gene uncertain. Between the trimmed V and J ends, which lost 0 bases and 2 bases, there was a span of 8 bases. CDR1 and CDR2 from the germline V gene are MNHEY and SVGAGI. This CDR3 has 14 residues. CDR3 loop: CASSYSTGTYEQYF. The DNA of the CDR3 is TGTGCCAGCAGTTACTCGACTGGAACCTACGAGCAGTACTTC.

In this sample, this clone turned up a few times. The rearrangement links TRBV5-1 to TRBJ1-6, with TRBD1 matching 8 bases. The CDR3 covers 15 residues. Germline V CDR1 and CDR2: SGHRS, YFSETQ. The J segment lost 10 bases and the V segment lost 0 bases, leaving 6 bases of the junction unmatched. CDR3 residues: CASSLARTGRSPLHF. DNA for the CDR3: TGCGCCAGCAGCTTGGCCAGGACAGGGAGGTCACCCCTCCACTTT.

In DNA, the CDR3 is TGTGCCACCAGCAGGGGACAGGGGAGCTCCTACGAGCAGTACTTC. It translates to CATSRGQGSSYEQYF. The V and J genes are TRBV15 and TRBJ2-7, with 10 bases identical to TRBD1. With 3 bases clipped from V and 0 bases from J, the junction kept 2 bases outside the gene matches. Germline V gene sequence: CDR1 LNHNV, CDR2 YYDKDF (reference sequence). The CDR3 is 15 residues long.

This chain links TRBV6-6 with TRBJ2-3; 7 bases align to TRBD2. The V and J ends lost 6 bases and 1 base, in that order; junction bases with no gene match: 4. Germline CDR1 and CDR2: MNHNY and SVGAGI (reference sequence). The CDR3 consists of 14 residues. The CDR3 region is CASSWGGGTDTQYF. CDR3 bases: TGTGCCAGCAGCTGGGGAGGGGGCACAGATACGCAGTATTTT.

This chain links TRBV7-9 with TRBJ1-6; TRBD1 matches 7 bases. CDR1 is SEHNR and CDR2 is FQNEAQ in the germline V gene (reference sequence). This CDR3 region has 15 residues. J lost 5 bases, V lost 7 bases, and 8 bases had no gene match. The CDR3, as DNA: TGTGCCAGCAAGAAAAGGGGGCTCGATAATTCACCCCTCCACTTT. It yields the protein CASKKRGLDNSPLHF.

V is TRBV27 and J is TRBJ2-7; no clear D. Trimming removed 5 bases at V and 5 bases at J, with 13 bases between. Per the germline V gene, CDR1 is MNHEY and CDR2 is SMNVEV (reference sequence). The length of the CDR3 is 13 residues. The CDR3 bases are TGTGCCAGCAGTGCCTCTAGAAACCACGAGCAGTACTTC. Protein sequence: CASSASRNHEQYF.

This sequence joins TRBV5-1 and TRBJ2-1; TRBD2 matches at 10 bases. After removal of 5 bases from V and 4 bases from J, the junction contained 15 bases not matched to a gene. Germline lookup yields CDR1 SGHRS and CDR2 YFSETQ. The CDR3 loop spans 18 amino acids. Here the CDR3 reads CASSLAPMTSGLYNEQFF. Written as DNA, the CDR3 is TGCGCCAGCAGTCTAGCCCCGATGACTAGCGGGCTTTACAATGAGCAGTTCTTC.

The chain has TRBV11-2 and TRBJ1-1, with a tentative D call TRBD1 (6 bases). V shed 5 bases and J shed 1 base, with 8 bases lying between them. The CDR3 runs 13 residues. Germline CDR1 and CDR2: SGHAT and FQNNGV. The CDR3 DNA is TGTGCCAGCAGCCCGGGACAGAACACTGAAGCTTTCTTT. The encoded protein is CASSPGQNTEAFF.